This TCR beta chain appears in the sequencing data of a study of cytomegalovirus exposure and HLA in healthy donors. Whole-study findings and limits: It was reported that the classifier diagnosed cytomegalovirus status with high specificity and sensitivity in both the original and validation cohorts. Cytomegalovirus-associated TCR beta chains were listed, numbering 164. There were some public TCRs occurring in many donors, but most TCR sequences were rare.

The protocol was immunoSEQ multiplex PCR, while the TCRdb copy is restricted to in-frame clones and leaves out a portion. The sample lists about 360,000 clones, about nine tenths seen once, with 0.83% in the top ten. V shed 1 base and J shed 2 bases, with 20 bases lying between them. This CDR3 contains 18 residues. Germline V CDR1 and CDR2: MNHEY, SMNVEV (reference sequence). Points on this clone: Its antigen is unknown.

The sequenced material came from PBMCs. The chain is built from TRBV27 and TRBJ1-2; weak D call: TRBD1 (5 bases). The TCR comes from a woman under 30 in good health and CMV-seronegative. The CDR3 region is CASSLLGRAGPPNYGYTF. CDR3 nucleotide sequence: TGTGCCAGCAGTTTATTAGGCAGGGCCGGGCCTCCCAACTATGGCTACACCTTC.